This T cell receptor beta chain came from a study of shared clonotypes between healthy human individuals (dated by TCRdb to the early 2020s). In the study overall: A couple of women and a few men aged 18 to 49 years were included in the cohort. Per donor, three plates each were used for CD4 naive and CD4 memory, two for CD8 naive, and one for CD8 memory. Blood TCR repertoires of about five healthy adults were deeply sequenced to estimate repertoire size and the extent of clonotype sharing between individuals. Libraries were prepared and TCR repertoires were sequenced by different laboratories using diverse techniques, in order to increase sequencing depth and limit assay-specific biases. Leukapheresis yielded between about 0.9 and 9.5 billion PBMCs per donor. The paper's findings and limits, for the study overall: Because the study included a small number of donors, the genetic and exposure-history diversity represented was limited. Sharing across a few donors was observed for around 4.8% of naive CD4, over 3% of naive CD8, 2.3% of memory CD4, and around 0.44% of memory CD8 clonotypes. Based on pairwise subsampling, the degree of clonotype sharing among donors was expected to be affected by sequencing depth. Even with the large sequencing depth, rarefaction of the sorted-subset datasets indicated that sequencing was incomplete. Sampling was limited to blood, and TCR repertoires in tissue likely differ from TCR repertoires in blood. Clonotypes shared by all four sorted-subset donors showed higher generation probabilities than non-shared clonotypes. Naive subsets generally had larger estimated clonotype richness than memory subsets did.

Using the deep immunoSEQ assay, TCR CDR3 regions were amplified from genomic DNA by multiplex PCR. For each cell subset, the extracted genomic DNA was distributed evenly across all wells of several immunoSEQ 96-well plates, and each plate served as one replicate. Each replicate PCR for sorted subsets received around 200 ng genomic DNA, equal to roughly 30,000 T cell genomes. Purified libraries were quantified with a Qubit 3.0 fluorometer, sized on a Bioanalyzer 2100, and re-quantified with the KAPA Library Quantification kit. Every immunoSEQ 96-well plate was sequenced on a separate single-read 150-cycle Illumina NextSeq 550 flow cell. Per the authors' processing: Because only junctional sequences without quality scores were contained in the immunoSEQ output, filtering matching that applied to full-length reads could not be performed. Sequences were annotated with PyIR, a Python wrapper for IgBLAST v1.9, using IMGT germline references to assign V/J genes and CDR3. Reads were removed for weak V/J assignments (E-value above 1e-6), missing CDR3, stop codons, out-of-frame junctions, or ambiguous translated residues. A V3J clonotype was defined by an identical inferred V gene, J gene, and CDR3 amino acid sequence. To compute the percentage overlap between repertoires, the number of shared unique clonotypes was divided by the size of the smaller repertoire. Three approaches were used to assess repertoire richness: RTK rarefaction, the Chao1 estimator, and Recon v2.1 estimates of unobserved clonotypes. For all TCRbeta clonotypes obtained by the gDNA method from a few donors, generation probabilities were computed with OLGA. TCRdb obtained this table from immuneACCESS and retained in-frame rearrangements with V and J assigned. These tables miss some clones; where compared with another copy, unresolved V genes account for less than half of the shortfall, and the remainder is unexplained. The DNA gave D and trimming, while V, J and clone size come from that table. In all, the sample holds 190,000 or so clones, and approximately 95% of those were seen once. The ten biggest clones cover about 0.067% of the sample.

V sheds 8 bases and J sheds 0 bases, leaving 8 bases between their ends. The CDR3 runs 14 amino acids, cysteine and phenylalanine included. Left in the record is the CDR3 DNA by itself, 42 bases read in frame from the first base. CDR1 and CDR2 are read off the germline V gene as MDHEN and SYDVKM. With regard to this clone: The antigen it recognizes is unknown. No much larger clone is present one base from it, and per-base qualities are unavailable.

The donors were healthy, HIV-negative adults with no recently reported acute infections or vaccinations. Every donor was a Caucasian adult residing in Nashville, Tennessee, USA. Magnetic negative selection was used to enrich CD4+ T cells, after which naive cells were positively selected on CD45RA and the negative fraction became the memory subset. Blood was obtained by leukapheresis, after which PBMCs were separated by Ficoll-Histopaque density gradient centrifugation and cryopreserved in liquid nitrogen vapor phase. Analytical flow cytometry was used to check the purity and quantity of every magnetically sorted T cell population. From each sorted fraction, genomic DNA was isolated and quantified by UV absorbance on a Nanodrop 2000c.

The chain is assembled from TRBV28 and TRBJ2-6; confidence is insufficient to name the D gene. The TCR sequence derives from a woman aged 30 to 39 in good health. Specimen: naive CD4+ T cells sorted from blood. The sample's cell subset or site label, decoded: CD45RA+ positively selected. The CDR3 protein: CASGRPSGANVLTF. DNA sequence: TGTGCCAGCGGCAGGCCCTCTGGGGCCAACGTCCTGACTTTC.